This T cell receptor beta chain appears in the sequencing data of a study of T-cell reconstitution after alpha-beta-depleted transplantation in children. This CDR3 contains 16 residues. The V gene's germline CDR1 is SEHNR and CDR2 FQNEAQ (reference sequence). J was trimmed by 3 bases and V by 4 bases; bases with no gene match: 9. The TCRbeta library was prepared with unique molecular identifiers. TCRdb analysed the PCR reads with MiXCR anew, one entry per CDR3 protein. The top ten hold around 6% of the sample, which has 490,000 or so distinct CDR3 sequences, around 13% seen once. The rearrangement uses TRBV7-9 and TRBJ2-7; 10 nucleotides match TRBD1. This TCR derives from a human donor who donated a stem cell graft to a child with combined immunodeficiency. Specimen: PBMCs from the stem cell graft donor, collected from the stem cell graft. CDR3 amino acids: CASSSTTRDRGYEQYF. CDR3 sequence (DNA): TGTGCCAGCAGCTCTACTACCCGGGACAGGGGCTACGAGCAGTACTTC.